Presented here are 8 T cell receptor beta chains from one specimen sequenced in a study of OX40 agonist ivuxolimab in advanced cancers. Repertoires were generated with immunoSEQ multiplex PCR, while TCRdb's copy carries only in-frame clones and drops some. This table holds 100,000 to 150,000 clones, approximately 90% found once. The specimen comprised CD4+ or CD8+ T cells sorted from blood, sampled in a trial of the OX40 agonist ivuxolimab. The source of these receptors is an adult with an advanced solid tumor such as melanoma, head and neck, liver or kidney cancer.

V usage is TRBV5-1 and J usage is TRBJ2-5, with 7 bases identical to TRBD1. The better agreement between TRBJ2-7 and the DNA end casts doubt on the J call. CDR3 length equals 14 residues. Germline lookup yields CDR1 SGHRS and CDR2 YFSETQ. The CDR3 here is CASSLGDSFYEQYF. The DNA for the CDR3 is TGCGCCAGCAGCTTGGGGGACAGTTTTTACGAGCAGTACTTC.

This chain links TRBV7-3 with TRBJ2-2; a possible D gene is TRBD1 (6 bases). Germline V gene lookup returns CDR1 SGHTA and CDR2 FQGTGA. Trimming took 1 base from V and 2 from J, leaving 11 bases between them. The CDR3 is 16 amino acids. The CDR3 is CASSLRQQGNTGELFF. The CDR3 bases are TGTGCCAGCAGCTTAAGGCAACAGGGTAACACCGGGGAGCTGTTTTTT.

V usage is TRBV11-2 and J usage is TRBJ2-1, with TRBD2 matching over 8 bases. CDR1 and CDR2 (germline): SGHAT, FQNNGV. The CDR3 contains 14 residues. The ends lost 5 bases at V and 11 bases at J; junction bases unmatched: 11. The CDR3 loop reads CASSGITTSGKQFF. CDR3 in DNA: TGTGCCAGCAGCGGGATAACAACTAGCGGTAAGCAGTTCTTC.

The rearrangement uses TRBV4-3 and TRBJ2-7; maybe TRBD1 (6 bases). Germline V gene lookup returns CDR1 LGHNA and CDR2 YSLEER. The CDR3 has 13 amino acids. V was trimmed by 0 bases and J by 4 bases, leaving 7 bases between them. In nucleotides, the CDR3 is TGCGCCAGCAGCCAAGAAACAGGGTACGAGCAGTACTTC. It encodes CASSQETGYEQYF.

The CDR3 nucleotides read TGTGCCAGCAGCTTACTCGGCAGGGACCATCAGCCCCAGCATTTT. Amino acid sequence: CASSLLGRDHQPQHF. This sequence joins TRBV7-2 and TRBJ1-5; D perhaps matches TRBD1 (5 bases). Germline CDR1 and CDR2: SGHTA and FQGNSA. The length of the CDR3 is 15 residues. With 2 bases removed from V and 5 bases from J, the gap between germline ends came to 13 bases.

This clone was observed a single time. The V gene is TRBV7-2, the J gene TRBJ2-2; D perhaps matches TRBD2 (6 bases). With 3 bases removed from V and 0 bases from J, the gap between germline ends came to 8 bases. CDR1 and CDR2 (germline): SGHTA, FQGNSA. The CDR3 length is 15 residues. CDR3 in amino acids: CASSFWGANTGELFF. DNA for the CDR3: TGTGCCAGCAGCTTTTGGGGGGCGAACACCGGGGAGCTGTTTTTT. The full variable domain, completed using reference TRBV7-2 and TRBJ2-2, is GAGVSQSPSNKVTEKGKDVELRCDPISGHTALYWYRQSLGQGLEFLIYFQGNSAPDKSGLPSDRFSAERTGGSVSTLTIQRTQQEDSAVYLCASSFWGANTGELFFGEGSRLTVL.

The J gene is TRBJ2-2, the V gene TRBV9; 7 positions agree with TRBD2. Losses at the gene ends were 4 bases for V and 3 bases for J; bases not matched to a gene: 12. This CDR3 contains 17 residues. From germline, CDR1 is SGDLS and CDR2 YYNGEE. The DNA of the CDR3 is TGTGCCAGCAGCCCCCCGAGGGCAACTAGCGACACCGGGGAGCTGTTTTTT. Translated, it gives CASSPPRATSDTGELFF.

The J gene is TRBJ1-2, the V gene TRBV5-1; 8 bases line up with TRBD1. This CDR3 has 15 amino acids. Germline V lookup: CDR1 SGHRS, CDR2 YFSETQ. V trimming: 0 bases; J trimming: 7 bases; junction bases outside the gene matches: 8. In DNA, the CDR3 is TGCGCCAGCAGCTTGGGAGGAACAGGGGGTATTGGCTACACCTTC. This codes for CASSLGGTGGIGYTF.